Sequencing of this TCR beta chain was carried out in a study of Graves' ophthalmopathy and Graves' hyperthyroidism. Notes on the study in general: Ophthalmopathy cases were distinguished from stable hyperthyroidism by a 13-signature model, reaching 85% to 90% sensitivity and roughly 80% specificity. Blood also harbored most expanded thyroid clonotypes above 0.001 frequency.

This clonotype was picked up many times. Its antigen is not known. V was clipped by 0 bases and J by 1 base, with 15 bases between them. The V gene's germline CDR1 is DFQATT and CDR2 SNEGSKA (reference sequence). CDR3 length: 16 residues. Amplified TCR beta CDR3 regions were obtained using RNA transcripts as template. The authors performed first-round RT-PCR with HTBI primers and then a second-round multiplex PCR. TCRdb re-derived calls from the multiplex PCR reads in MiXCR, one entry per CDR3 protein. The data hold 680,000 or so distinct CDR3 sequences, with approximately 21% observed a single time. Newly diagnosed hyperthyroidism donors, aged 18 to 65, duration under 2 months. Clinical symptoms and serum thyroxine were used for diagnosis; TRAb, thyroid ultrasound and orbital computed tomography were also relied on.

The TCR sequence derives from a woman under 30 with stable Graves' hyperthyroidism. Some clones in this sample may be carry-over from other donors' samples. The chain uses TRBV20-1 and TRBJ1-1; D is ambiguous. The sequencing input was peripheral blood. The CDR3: CSARDPTKGGNTEAFF. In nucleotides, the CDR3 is TGCAGTGCTAGAGACCCTACTAAGGGAGGGAACACTGAAGCTTTCTTT.